The 27 T cell receptor beta chains below were found in one sample sequenced in a study of T-cell memory formation after mild COVID-19. TCRdb recomputed calls from the 5' RACE reads with MiXCR, one row per CDR3 protein. The sample holds under 300,000 distinct CDR3 sequences, 8% to 9% seen once. The sequencing input was PBMCs or a T cell subset sorted from them (not recorded which). Source of these receptors: a man between 18 and 29 years old who had mild COVID-19 (a few samples of this study predate the infection). Cell type and time point are not known.

In this sample, this clonotype turned up a few times. CDR3 region: CASSQDRRTWEEDTQYF. The CDR3 DNA follows: TGCGCCAGCAGCCAAGATCGACGGACCTGGGAGGAAGATACGCAGTATTTT. V is TRBV4-1 and J is TRBJ2-3; D may be TRBD2 (6 bases). Germline CDR1 and CDR2: MGHRA and YSYEKL. Trimming removed 0 bases from V and 5 bases from J, with 18 bases in between. The CDR3 extends over 17 amino acids.

This clonotype has at least ten counts. The rearrangement links TRBV5-1 to TRBJ2-5; the match to TRBD1 covers 8 bases. V gave up 4 bases and J gave up 0 bases; unmatched junction bases: 5. From germline, CDR1 is SGHRS and CDR2 YFSETQ. The CDR3 length is 15 residues. The CDR3 here is CASSPGQANQETQYF. CDR3 coding DNA: TGCGCCAGCAGCCCGGGACAGGCGAACCAAGAGACCCAGTACTTC.

The table lists this clonotype with many counts. This chain links TRBV4-3 with TRBJ1-2; 7 bases are a match to TRBD1. Germline CDR1 and CDR2: LGHNA and YSLEER. The ends lost 0 bases at V and 8 bases at J; junction bases unmatched: 12. The CDR3 spans 16 residues. For the CDR3, the DNA is TGCGCCAGCAGCCAAGATAAGGGAGACAGGGCGTTCGGCTACACCTTC. Translated: CASSQDKGDRAFGYTF.

This clonotype was picked up a small number of times. This chain uses TRBV5-1 with TRBJ1-1; D is uncertain. Germline CDR1 is SGHRS and CDR2 is YFSETQ. V was cut by 4 bases and J by 1 base, with 11 bases left in between. The CDR3 consists of 14 residues. CDR3 bases: TGCGCCAGCAGCCGAACGGATGGGAACACTGAAGCTTTCTTT. It is translated as CASSRTDGNTEAFF.

The chain links TRBV12-3 or TRBV12-4 to TRBJ2-7; 8 bases map to TRBD1. The junction had 3 bases not matched to a gene; V was cut back by 6 bases and J by 2 bases. The CDR3 spans 13 residues. CDR3 DNA sequence: TGTGCCAGCAGGCCGGGACAGGCCTACGAGCAGTACTTC. Its translation is CASRPGQAYEQYF.

The chain carries TRBV20-1 and TRBJ1-5; TRBD1 might be the D (5 bases). The CDR3 extends over 12 amino acids. Germline lookup yields CDR1 DFQATT and CDR2 SNEGSKA (reference sequence). The V and J ends lost 6 bases and 4 bases respectively, with 10 bases between them. The CDR3 loop is CSASQGNQPQHF. The CDR3 DNA is TGCAGTGCGAGTCAGGGAAATCAGCCCCAGCATTTT.

This clonotype came up a few times. The chain employs TRBV10-3 and TRBJ2-1; no clear D gene. Trimming removed 9 bases from V and 8 bases from J, with 20 bases in between. The CDR3 is 14 amino acids. In germline, CDR1 is ENHRY, CDR2 SYGVKD. In DNA form, the CDR3 reads TGTGCCATAGCTGGTGCGGCTGGAAGGGATGAGCAGTTCTTC. The encoded protein is CAIAGAAGRDEQFF.

This chain connects TRBV6-5 to TRBJ1-1; no definite D call. The CDR3 loop spans 15 amino acids. Trimming pared 6 bases from V and 1 base from J, leaving 15 bases between. CDR1 MNHEY and CDR2 SVGAGI come from the germline V gene. DNA for the CDR3: TGTGCCAGCAGCCGACGAAGCGTCGGGAACACTGAAGCTTTCTTT. Translating gives CASSRRSVGNTEAFF.

This clonotype showed up just a few times. The J gene is TRBJ2-2, the V gene TRBV20-1; 9 bases map to TRBD2. Germline V gene sequence: CDR1 DFQATT, CDR2 SNEGSKA (reference sequence). The ends lost 0 bases at V and 4 bases at J; junction bases unmatched: 3. This CDR3 is built from 15 residues. The CDR3 DNA reads as TGCAGTGCTAGAGATCCTAGCGGGGTCACCGGGGAGCTGTTTTTT. Amino acid sequence: CSARDPSGVTGELFF.

The chain has TRBV27 and TRBJ2-1; D gene ambiguous. V was trimmed by 7 bases and J by 3 bases, leaving 10 bases between them. Germline V lookup: CDR1 MNHEY, CDR2 SMNVEV (reference sequence). The CDR3 sequence is 13 residues long. As DNA, the CDR3 is TGTGCCAGCACCACGGACGGCTACAATGAGCAGTTCTTC. This translates into CASTTDGYNEQFF.

The J gene is TRBJ2-7, the V gene TRBV4-1; D is unresolved. The CDR3 contains 13 residues. Germline V lookup: CDR1 MGHRA, CDR2 YSYEKL. With 4 bases removed from V and 5 bases from J, the gap between germline ends came to 12 bases. In nucleotides, the CDR3 is TGCGCCAGCAGCCTTCAGGCCGTAGACGAGCAGTACTTC. This sequence encodes CASSLQAVDEQYF.

J is TRBJ1-1 and V is TRBV7-2, with D hard to call. The germline V gene encodes CDR1 SGHTA and CDR2 FQGNSA. Between the trimmed V and J ends, which lost 3 bases and 0 bases, there was a span of 8 bases. This CDR3 has 14 residues. CDR3 nucleotides: TGTGCCAGCAGCTTTGGGAGAATGAACACTGAAGCTTTCTTT. Translated, it gives CASSFGRMNTEAFF.

The rearrangement uses TRBV6-4 and TRBJ2-1; 9 nucleotides match TRBD2. V shed 2 bases and J 4 bases; nucleotides not matched to a gene: 3. CDR1 MRHNA and CDR2 SNTAGT come from the germline V gene. The CDR3 runs to 15 residues. CDR3 nucleotides: TGTGCCAGCAGTGACGCTAGCGGGGCATACAATGAGCAGTTCTTC. This codes for CASSDASGAYNEQFF.

This chain uses TRBV27 with TRBJ2-7; D assignment may be TRBD1 or TRBD2 (5 bases each). CDR3 length equals 14 residues. CDR1 and CDR2 from the germline V gene are MNHEY and SMNVEV (reference sequence). V lost 3 bases and J 2 bases, leaving 11 bases between the germline ends. The CDR3 reads CASSFGTATYEQYF. In DNA form, the CDR3 reads TGTGCCAGCAGTTTTGGGACGGCGACCTACGAGCAGTACTTC.

This chain links TRBV7-9 with TRBJ2-3; TRBD1 might be the D (5 bases). Trimming took off 5 bases at V and 3 bases at J, with 12 bases between the two ends. The CDR3 consists of 14 residues. CDR1 and CDR2 (germline): SEHNR, FQNEAQ (reference sequence). The CDR3 loop reads CASSPWGLTDTQYF. The CDR3 DNA sequence: TGTGCCAGCAGCCCGTGGGGCTTAACAGATACGCAGTATTTT.

This clonotype was observed a few times. J is TRBJ1-1 and V is TRBV6-5, with D possibly TRBD1 on 5 matching bases. Germline CDR1 MNHEY, CDR2 SVGAGI. The length of the CDR3 is 13 residues. V lost 11 bases to trimming and J lost 5 bases, with 18 bases between them. CDR3: CASSGQPDTEAFF. The CDR3 DNA sequence: TGTGCCTCCTCGGGGCAACCCGATACTGAAGCTTTCTTT.

This clonotype was recorded a few times. V gene TRBV5-4 combines with J gene TRBJ2-5; 10 positions agree with TRBD2. Germline V gene sequence: CDR1 SGHNT, CDR2 YYREEE (reference sequence). Losses at the gene ends were 4 bases for V and 4 bases for J; bases not matched to a gene: 4. CDR3 size: 14 residues. The CDR3 sequence: CASSTAGGPETQYF. In nucleotides, the CDR3 is TGTGCCAGCAGCACAGCGGGGGGGCCAGAGACCCAGTACTTC.

This clonotype has ten or more counts. V and J are TRBV12-3 or TRBV12-4 and TRBJ1-5, with D perhaps TRBD1 (5 bases). Trimming took off 7 bases at V and 3 bases at J, with 10 bases between the two ends. The length of the CDR3 is 13 residues. CDR3 coding DNA: TGTGCCAGCACCCCCAGGGTCAATCAGCCCCAGCATTTT. Amino acids: CASTPRVNQPQHF.

This clonotype appeared a few times. This chain uses TRBV20-1 with TRBJ2-4, with TRBD1 identical over 7 bases. There are 14 residues in the CDR3. V was pared by 6 bases and J by 4 bases, with 9 bases of the junction left unmatched. Looked up from germline, CDR1 is DFQATT and CDR2 is SNEGSKA (reference sequence). For the CDR3, the DNA is TGCAGTGCGAAGAGGCCGGGACAGAAAAACATTCAGTACTTC. Encoded protein: CSAKRPGQKNIQYF.

This clonotype came up many times. V gene TRBV5-1 combines with J gene TRBJ1-1; D gene unclear. This CDR3 is 15 amino acids long. The V end was cut by 0 bases, the J end by 1 base, with 10 bases between. The germline CDR1 and CDR2 sequences are SGHRS and YFSETQ. CDR3 sequence: CASSLGLFENTEAFF. The CDR3 DNA follows: TGCGCCAGCAGCTTGGGGTTGTTCGAGAACACTGAAGCTTTCTTT.

The chain is built from TRBV7-2 and TRBJ1-2; the match to TRBD1 covers 7 bases. The germline CDR1 and CDR2 sequences are SGHTA and FQGNSA. This CDR3 contains 15 residues. V shed 5 bases and J 5 bases; nucleotides not matched to a gene: 11. CDR3 DNA sequence: TGTGCCAGCAGCCCCCCAGGACAGGCCCGATATGGCTACACCTTC. Its protein is CASSPPGQARYGYTF.

This clonotype was found many times. The V call is TRBV18, the J call TRBJ2-2; D uncertain. Germline V gene data show CDR1 as KGHSH and CDR2 as LQKENI. This CDR3 spans 16 amino acids. Trimming cost V 0 bases and J 7 bases, with 15 bases left between them. This chain's CDR3 is CASSPPDRALIGELFF. As DNA, the CDR3 is TGTGCCAGCTCACCACCGGATAGGGCATTAATCGGGGAGCTGTTTTTT.

This clonotype occurred many times. This chain uses TRBV24-1 with TRBJ1-1; D is undetermined. The germline V gene encodes CDR1 KGHDR and CDR2 SFDVKD. The CDR3 extends over 12 amino acids. With 4 bases removed from V and 1 base from J, the gap between germline ends came to 3 bases. CDR3 sequence reads: CATSEGNTEAFF. The CDR3 nucleotides are TGTGCCACCAGTGAAGGGAACACTGAAGCTTTCTTT.

The rearrangement uses TRBV19 and TRBJ2-7; 8 bases fit TRBD2. This CDR3 region has 15 residues. The ends lost 3 bases at V and 2 bases at J; junction bases unmatched: 6. Germline CDR1 is LNHDA and CDR2 is SQIVND (reference sequence). CDR3 protein: CASSIAAGATYEQYF. CDR3 sequence (DNA): TGTGCCAGTAGTATCGCAGCGGGGGCTACCTACGAGCAGTACTTC.

This clonotype was observed many times. V is TRBV6-6 and J is TRBJ2-7, with 9 bases fitting TRBD1. The CDR3 is 14 amino acids. Germline V CDR1 and CDR2: MNHNY, SVGAGI (reference sequence). V gave up 8 bases and J gave up 4 bases; unmatched junction bases: 9. CDR3 residues: CASFRPGQGYEQYF. CDR3 DNA sequence: TGTGCCAGCTTTCGCCCGGGACAGGGTTACGAGCAGTACTTC.

The chain has TRBV5-1 and TRBJ2-5, with TRBD2 identical over 9 bases. This CDR3 has 14 residues. Trimming took 4 bases from V and 2 from J; bases not matched to a gene: 3. Germline V gene lookup returns CDR1 SGHRS and CDR2 YFSETQ. CDR3 residues: CASSGGGGQETQYF. For the CDR3, the DNA is TGCGCCAGCAGCGGCGGGGGGGGACAAGAGACCCAGTACTTC.

At least ten counts were recorded for this clonotype. The chain employs TRBV12-3 or TRBV12-4 and TRBJ2-1, with 8 bases fitting TRBD1. J gave up 0 bases and V 4 bases, and 5 bases lay outside the gene matches. There are 16 residues in the CDR3. CDR3 sequence: CASSSVTGVSYNEQFF. The CDR3 nucleotides read TGTGCCAGCAGTTCCGTGACAGGGGTCTCCTACAATGAGCAGTTCTTC.